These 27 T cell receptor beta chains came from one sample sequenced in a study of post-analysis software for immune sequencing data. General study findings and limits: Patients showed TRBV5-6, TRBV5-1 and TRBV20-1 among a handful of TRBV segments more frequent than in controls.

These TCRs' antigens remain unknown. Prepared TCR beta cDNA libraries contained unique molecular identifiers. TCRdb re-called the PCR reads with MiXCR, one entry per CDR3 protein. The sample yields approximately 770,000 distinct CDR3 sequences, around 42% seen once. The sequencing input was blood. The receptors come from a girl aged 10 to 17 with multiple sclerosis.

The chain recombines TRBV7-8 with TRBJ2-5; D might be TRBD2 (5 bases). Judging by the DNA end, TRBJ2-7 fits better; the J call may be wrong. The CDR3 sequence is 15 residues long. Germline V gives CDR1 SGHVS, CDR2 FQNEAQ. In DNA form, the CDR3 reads TGTGCCAGCAGCGCTGACCCATACGGAGGCTACGAGCAGTACTTC. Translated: CASSADPYGGYEQYF.

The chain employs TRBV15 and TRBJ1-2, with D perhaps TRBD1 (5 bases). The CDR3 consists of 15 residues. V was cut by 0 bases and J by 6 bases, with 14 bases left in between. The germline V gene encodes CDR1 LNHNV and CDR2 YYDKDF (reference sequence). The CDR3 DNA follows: TGTGCCACCAGCAGAGATCGGGGCCAGGGTAATGGCTACACCTTC. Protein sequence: CATSRDRGQGNGYTF. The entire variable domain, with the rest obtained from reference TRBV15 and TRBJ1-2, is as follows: DAMVIQNPRYQVTQFGKPVTLSCSQTLNHNVMYWYQQKSSQAPKLLFHYYDKDFNNEADTPDNFQSRRPNTSFCFLDIRSPGLGDTAMYLCATSRDRGQGNGYTFGSGTRLTVV.

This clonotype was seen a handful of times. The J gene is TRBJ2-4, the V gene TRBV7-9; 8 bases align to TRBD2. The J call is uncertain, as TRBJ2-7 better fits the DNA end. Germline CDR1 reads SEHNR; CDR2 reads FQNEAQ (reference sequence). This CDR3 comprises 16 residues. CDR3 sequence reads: CASSLGLAGSTYEQYF. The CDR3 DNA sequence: TGTGCCAGCAGCTTAGGGCTAGCGGGCTCGACCTACGAGCAGTACTTC.

The CDR3 protein is CSAKEWPKETQYF. The DNA for the CDR3 is TGCAGTGCCAAGGAGTGGCCGAAAGAGACCCAGTACTTC. The J gene is TRBJ2-5, the V gene TRBV20-1; the D is unclear. The V end lost 6 bases, the J end lost 3 bases, and 14 bases lay between the germline ends. Germline CDR1 reads DFQATT; CDR2 reads SNEGSKA (reference sequence). The CDR3 runs to 13 residues.

The CDR3 DNA follows: TGTGCCAGCAGCCCCGCAGGGGCAAGCTCCTATAATTCACCCCTCCACTTT. Protein product: CASSPAGASSYNSPLHF. The rearrangement joins TRBV7-2 to TRBJ1-6; weak D call: TRBD1 (6 bases). The V end was cut by 5 bases, the J end by 0 bases, with 14 bases between. The CDR3 totals 17 residues. Germline CDR1 is SGHTA and CDR2 is FQGNSA.

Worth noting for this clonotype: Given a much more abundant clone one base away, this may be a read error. The CDR3 sequence: CASSLMASGSREQYF. CDR3 bases: TGTGCCAGCAGCTTAATGGCTAGCGGGAGCAGAGAGCAGTACTTC. This chain uses TRBV7-3 with TRBJ2-5; TRBD2 matches at 10 bases. This CDR3 has 15 residues. CDR1 and CDR2 (germline): SGHTA, FQGTGA. V lost 1 base to trimming and J lost 11 bases; unmatched junction nucleotides: 10.

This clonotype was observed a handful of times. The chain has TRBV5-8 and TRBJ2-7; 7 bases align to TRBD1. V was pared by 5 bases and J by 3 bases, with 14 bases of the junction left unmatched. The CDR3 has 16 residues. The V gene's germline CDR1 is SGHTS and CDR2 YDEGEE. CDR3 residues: CASSRAGTVPSYEQYF. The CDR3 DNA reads TGTGCCAGCAGTCGCGCCGGGACAGTACCCAGCTACGAGCAGTACTTC.

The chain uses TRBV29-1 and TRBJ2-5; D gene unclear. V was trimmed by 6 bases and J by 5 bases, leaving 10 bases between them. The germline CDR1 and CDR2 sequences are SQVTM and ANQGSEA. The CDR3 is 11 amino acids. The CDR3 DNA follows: TGCAGCGTCGCCCGTGAGGAGACCCAGTACTTC. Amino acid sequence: CSVAREETQYF.

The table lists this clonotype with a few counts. The CDR3 coding sequence is TGCAGCGTCCAAAGCGGCTACGAGCAGTACTTC. Encoded protein: CSVQSGYEQYF. This chain connects TRBV29-1 to TRBJ2-7; possibly TRBD2 for D (5 bases). The V and J ends lost 6 bases and 3 bases respectively, with 9 bases between them. CDR1 SQVTM and CDR2 ANQGSEA come from the germline V gene. There are 11 residues in the CDR3.

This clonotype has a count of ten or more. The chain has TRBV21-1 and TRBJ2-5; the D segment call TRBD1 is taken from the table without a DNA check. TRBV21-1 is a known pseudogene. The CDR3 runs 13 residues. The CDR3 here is CASSKTGQETQYF. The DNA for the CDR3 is TGTGCCAGCAGCAAGACAGGCCAAGAGACCCAGTACTTC.

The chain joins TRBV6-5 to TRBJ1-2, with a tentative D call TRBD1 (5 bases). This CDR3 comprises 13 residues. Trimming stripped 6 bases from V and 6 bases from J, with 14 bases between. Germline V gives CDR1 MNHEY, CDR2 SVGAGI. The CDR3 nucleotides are TGTGCCAGCAGCAAAGAGGGGTGGGATGGCTACACCTTC. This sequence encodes CASSKEGWDGYTF.

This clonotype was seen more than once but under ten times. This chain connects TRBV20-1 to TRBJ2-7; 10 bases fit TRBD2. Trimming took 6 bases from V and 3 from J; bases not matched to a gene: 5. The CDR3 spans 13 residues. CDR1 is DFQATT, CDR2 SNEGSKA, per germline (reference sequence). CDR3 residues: CSAQREGNYEQYF. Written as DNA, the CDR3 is TGCAGTGCACAGCGGGAGGGGAACTACGAGCAGTACTTC.

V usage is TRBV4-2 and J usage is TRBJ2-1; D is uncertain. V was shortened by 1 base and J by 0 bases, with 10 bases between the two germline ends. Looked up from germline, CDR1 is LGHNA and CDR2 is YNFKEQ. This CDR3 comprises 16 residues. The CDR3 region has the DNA TGTGCCAGCAGCCAAGTTCAGGAGAGCTCCTACAATGAGCAGTTCTTC. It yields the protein CASSQVQESSYNEQFF.

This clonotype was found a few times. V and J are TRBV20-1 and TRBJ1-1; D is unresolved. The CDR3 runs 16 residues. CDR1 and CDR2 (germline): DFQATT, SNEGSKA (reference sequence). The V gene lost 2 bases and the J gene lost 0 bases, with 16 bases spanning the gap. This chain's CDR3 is CSARLSSSLVNTEAFF. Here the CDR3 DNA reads TGCAGTGCTAGATTGTCCTCTAGCCTTGTGAACACTGAAGCTTTCTTT.

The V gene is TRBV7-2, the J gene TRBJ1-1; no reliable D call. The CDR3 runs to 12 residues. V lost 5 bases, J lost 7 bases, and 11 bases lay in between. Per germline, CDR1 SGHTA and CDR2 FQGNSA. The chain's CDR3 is CASSPGIDEAFF. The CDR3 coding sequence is TGTGCCAGCAGCCCCGGTATAGATGAAGCTTTCTTT.

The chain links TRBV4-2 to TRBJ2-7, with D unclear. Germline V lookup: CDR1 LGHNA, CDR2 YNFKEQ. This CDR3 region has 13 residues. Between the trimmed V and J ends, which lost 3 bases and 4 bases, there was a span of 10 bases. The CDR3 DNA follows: TGTGCCAGCAGCCATTTTCCACGTTACGAGCAGTACTTC. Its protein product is CASSHFPRYEQYF.

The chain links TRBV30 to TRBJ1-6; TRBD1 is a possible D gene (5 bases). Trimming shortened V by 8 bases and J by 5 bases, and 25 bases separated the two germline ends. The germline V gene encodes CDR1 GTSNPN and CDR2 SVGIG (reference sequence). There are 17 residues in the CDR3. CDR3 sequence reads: CAGAGTSSRTDNSPLHF. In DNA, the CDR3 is TGTGCCGGGGCAGGGACCTCCTCACGAACGGATAATTCACCCCTCCACTTT. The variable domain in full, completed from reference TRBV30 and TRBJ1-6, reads SQTIHQWPATLVQPVGSPLSLECTVEGTSNPNLYWYRQAAGRGLQLLFYSVGIGQISSEVPQNLSASRPQDRQFILSSKKLLLSDSGFYLCAGAGTSSRTDNSPLHFGNGTRLTVT.

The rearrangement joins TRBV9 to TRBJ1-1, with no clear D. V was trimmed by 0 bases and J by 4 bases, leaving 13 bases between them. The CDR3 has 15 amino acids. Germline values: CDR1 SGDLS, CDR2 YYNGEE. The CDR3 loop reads CASSVDARGSTEAFF. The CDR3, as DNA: TGTGCCAGCAGCGTAGATGCGAGAGGAAGCACTGAAGCTTTCTTT.

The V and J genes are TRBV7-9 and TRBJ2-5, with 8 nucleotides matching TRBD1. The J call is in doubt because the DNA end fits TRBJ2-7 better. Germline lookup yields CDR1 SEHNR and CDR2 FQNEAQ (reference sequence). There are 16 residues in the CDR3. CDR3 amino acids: CASSHPDRGVHHEQYF. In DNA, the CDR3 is TGTGCCAGCAGCCACCCTGACAGGGGTGTTCACCACGAGCAGTACTTC.

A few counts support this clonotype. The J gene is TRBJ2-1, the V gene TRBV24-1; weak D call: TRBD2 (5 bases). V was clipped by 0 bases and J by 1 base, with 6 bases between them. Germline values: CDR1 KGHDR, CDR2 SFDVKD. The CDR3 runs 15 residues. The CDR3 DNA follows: TGTGCCACCAGTGATTTGAGCGGTTCCTACAATGAGCAGTTCTTC. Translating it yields CATSDLSGSYNEQFF.

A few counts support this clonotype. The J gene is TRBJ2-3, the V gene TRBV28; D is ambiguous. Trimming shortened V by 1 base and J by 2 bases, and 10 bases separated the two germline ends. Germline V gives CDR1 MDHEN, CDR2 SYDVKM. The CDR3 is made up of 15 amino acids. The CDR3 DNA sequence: TGTGCCAGCAGTTTATCTGCCGGCTTCACAGATACGCAGTATTTT. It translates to CASSLSAGFTDTQYF. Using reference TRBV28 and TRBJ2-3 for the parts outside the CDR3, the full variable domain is DVKVTQSSRYLVKRTGEKVFLECVQDMDHENMFWYRQDPGLGLRLIYFSYDVKMKEKGDIPEGYSVSREKKERFSLILESASTNQTSMYLCASSLSAGFTDTQYFGPGTRLTVL.

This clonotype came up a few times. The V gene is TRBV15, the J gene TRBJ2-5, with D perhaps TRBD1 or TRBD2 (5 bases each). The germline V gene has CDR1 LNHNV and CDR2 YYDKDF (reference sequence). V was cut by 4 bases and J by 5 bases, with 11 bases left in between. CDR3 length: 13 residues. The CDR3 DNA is TGTGCCACCAGCATGGGGGTTCGGGAGACCCAGTACTTC. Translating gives CATSMGVRETQYF.

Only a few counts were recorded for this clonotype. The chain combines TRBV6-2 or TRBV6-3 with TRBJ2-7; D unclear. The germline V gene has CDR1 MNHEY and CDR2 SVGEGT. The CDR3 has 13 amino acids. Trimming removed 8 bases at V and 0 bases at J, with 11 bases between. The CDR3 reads CASETASSYEQYF. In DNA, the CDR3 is TGTGCCAGCGAGACGGCGAGCTCCTACGAGCAGTACTTC.

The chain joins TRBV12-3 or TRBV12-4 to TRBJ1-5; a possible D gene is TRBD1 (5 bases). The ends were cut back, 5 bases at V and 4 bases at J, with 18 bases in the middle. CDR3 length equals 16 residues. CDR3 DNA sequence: TGTGCCAGCAGTACCAAACTCGGACAAGTTAATCAGCCCCAGCATTTT. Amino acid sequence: CASSTKLGQVNQPQHF.

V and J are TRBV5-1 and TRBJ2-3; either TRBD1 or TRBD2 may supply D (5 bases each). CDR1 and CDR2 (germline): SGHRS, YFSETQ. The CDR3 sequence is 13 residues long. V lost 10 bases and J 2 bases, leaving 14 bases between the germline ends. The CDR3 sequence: CACRDHYTDTQYF. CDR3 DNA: TGCGCCTGCCGGGACCATTACACAGATACGCAGTATTTT.

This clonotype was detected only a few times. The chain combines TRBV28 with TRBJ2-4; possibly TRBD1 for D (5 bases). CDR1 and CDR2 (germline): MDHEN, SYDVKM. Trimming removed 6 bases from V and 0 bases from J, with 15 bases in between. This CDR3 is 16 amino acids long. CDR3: CASRSGHPLAKNIQYF. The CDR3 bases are TGTGCCAGCAGATCTGGACACCCGCTAGCCAAAAACATTCAGTACTTC.

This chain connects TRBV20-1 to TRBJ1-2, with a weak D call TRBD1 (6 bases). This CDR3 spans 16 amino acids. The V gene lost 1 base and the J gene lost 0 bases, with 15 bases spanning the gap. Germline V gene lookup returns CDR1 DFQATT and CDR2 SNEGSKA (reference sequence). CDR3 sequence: CSARGHREEANYGYTF. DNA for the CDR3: TGCAGTGCTAGAGGTCACAGGGAAGAGGCTAACTATGGCTACACCTTC.